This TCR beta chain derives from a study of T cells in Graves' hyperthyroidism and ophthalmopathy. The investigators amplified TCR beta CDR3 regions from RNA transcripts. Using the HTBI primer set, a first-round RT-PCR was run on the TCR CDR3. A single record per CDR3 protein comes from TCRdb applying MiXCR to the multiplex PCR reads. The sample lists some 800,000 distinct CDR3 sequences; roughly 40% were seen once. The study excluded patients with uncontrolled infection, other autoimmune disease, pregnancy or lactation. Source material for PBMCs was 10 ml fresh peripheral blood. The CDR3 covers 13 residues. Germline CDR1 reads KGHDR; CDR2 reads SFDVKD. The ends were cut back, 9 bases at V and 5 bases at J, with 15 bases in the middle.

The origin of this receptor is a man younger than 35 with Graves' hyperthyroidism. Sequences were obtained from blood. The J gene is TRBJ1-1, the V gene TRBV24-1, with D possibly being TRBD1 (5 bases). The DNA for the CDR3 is TGTGCCACCCGTGCAGGGTCGGGAACTGAAGCTTTCTTT. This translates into CATRAGSGTEAFF.